This T cell receptor (beta chain) was identified during a study of OX40 agonist ivuxolimab in advanced cancers. As for the study more broadly: Ivuxolimab, which targeted the costimulatory receptor OX40 (CD134), was an agonistic, fully human IgG2 monoclonal antibody. Prior anti-PD-1, anti-PD-L1 or anti-CTLA-4 therapy was permitted, and checkpoint inhibitors had been received by around 40% of dose-escalation patients. Intravenous ivuxolimab was administered to patients every 2 weeks at six dose levels: 0.01, 0.1, 0.3, 1.5, 3 and 10 mg/kg. In the dose-escalation cohort, 82.7% of patients were male, and the mean age was roughly 60 years, with a range of roughly 23 to 85. Partial responses occurred in three dose-escalation patients, of whom one had hepatocellular carcinoma and two had cutaneous melanoma. The paper covers the monotherapy dose-escalation part of the phase I ivuxolimab trial, which included N of about 51 patients. Of the roughly 52 dose-escalation patients, hepatocellular carcinoma was present in around 19, melanoma in some 15, renal cell carcinoma in 9 and head and neck cancer in 9. Peripheral TCRbeta sequencing aimed to test whether ivuxolimab altered TCR sequence diversity and caused clonal T-cell expansion.

For sequencing of the TCRbeta CDR3 region, genomic DNA was extracted from the sorted cells. The immunoSEQ Assay was used to sequence the TCRbeta CDR3 regions. TCRdb carries this immuneACCESS record with in-frame sequences only. Its versions omit some clonotypes, under half of them owing to an unresolved V gene in the studies checked, with the rest unexplained. Present in this sample are more than 60,000 clones, 90% to 95% of which were seen just once. Roughly 20% of the sample rests with the top ten. Summary of the overall study and its limitations: The antigen specificity of the clonally expanded peripheral T cells was not determined. Low levels of normalized T-cell clonal expansion were also seen in some nonresponding patients. In partial responders in the 0.1-3.0 mg/kg groups, normalized peripheral clonal expansion was found to be among the lowest, especially among CD8+ T cells. After ivuxolimab, CD8+ T cells had more expanded clones than CD4+ T cells on average. At doses of 0.1 to 3.0 mg/kg, clonal expansion of both CD4+ and CD8+ T cells in blood was seen between baseline and week 6.

With respect to this clone: Its antigen is still unknown. No clone much larger than this one lies a single base away; base qualities are absent.

The CDR3 starts with the cysteine, ends with the phenylalanine, and has 14 residues. Only the CDR3 portion is preserved as DNA: 42 bases, with reading frame beginning at the first base. V lost 0 bases and J lost 3 bases; the stretch between them is 9 bases long. Looking up the germline V gene yields CDR1 SGHTA and CDR2 FQGNSA. The trial excluded patients who had a history of autoimmune disease or were on systemic immunosuppression. In every dose cohort, peripheral blood was drawn for TCR sequencing at baseline, cycle 4 day 1, and cycle 7 day 1. The samples were taken from a phase I, first-in-human, multicenter, open-label dose-escalation trial of ivuxolimab. Adults with locally advanced or metastatic melanoma, renal cell carcinoma, hepatocellular carcinoma or head and neck squamous cell carcinoma were enrolled in the trial. Before TCR sequencing, CD4+ and CD8+ T cells were separately sorted from peripheral blood.

This receptor chain uses TRBV7-2 and TRBJ2-7; a weak D assignment points to TRBD2 (6 bases agree). The sequence was obtained from an adult with an advanced solid tumor such as melanoma, head and neck, liver or kidney cancer. The sequencing used CD4+ or CD8+ T cells sorted from blood, collected in a trial of the OX40 agonist ivuxolimab. The CDR3 has the sequence CASSLAGGNYEQYF. The DNA reads as follows: TGTGCCAGCAGCTTAGCCGGGGGTAACTACGAGCAGTACTTC.